The 14 T cell receptor beta chains below were found in one sample sequenced in a study of T cell responses to AZD1222 COVID-19 vaccine. Clones were sequenced by immunoSEQ multiplex PCR, and TCRdb holds only the in-frame ones, with some missing. The sample has around 53,000 clones; about 86% are singletons. The specimen was peripheral blood, collected 28 days after the second AZD1222 dose. Receptors originate from an adult who received the AZD1222 COVID-19 vaccine.

V usage is TRBV19 and J usage is TRBJ1-1; no reliable D call. Germline assignment: CDR1 LNHDA and CDR2 SQIVND (reference sequence). This CDR3 has 15 amino acids. Trimming removed 9 bases from V and 0 bases from J, with 17 bases in between. CDR3: CASRRSADMNTEAFF. The DNA for the CDR3 is TGTGCCAGCCGTCGGTCGGCAGACATGAACACTGAAGCTTTCTTT.

The chain is built from TRBV7-8 and TRBJ1-5; a possible D gene is TRBD1 (5 bases). Trimming shortened V by 0 bases and J by 0 bases, and 12 bases separated the two germline ends. This CDR3 region has 17 residues. Germline V gene sequence: CDR1 SGHVS, CDR2 FQNEAQ. In nucleotides, the CDR3 is TGTGCCAGCAGCTTAGCGGCAGGGCGGTATAGCAATCAGCCCCAGCATTTT. Translation: CASSLAAGRYSNQPQHF.

J is TRBJ2-2 and V is TRBV27, with D maybe TRBD2 (6 bases). CDR1 and CDR2 (germline): MNHEY, SMNVEV (reference sequence). The V and J ends lost 5 bases and 1 base respectively, with 14 bases between them. The CDR3 loop spans 16 amino acids. CDR3 DNA sequence: TGTGCCAGCAGTCCACCGGGACTCGAGAACACCGGGGAGCTGTTTTTT. It yields the protein CASSPPGLENTGELFF.

This chain joins TRBV30 and TRBJ1-1; possibly TRBD1 for D (6 bases). This CDR3 spans 13 amino acids. Germline V gene lookup returns CDR1 GTSNPN and CDR2 SVGIG (reference sequence). V shed 2 bases and J shed 1 base, with 8 bases lying between them. CDR3 loop: CAWSLDRNTEAFF. The CDR3 region has the DNA TGTGCCTGGAGTTTGGACAGGAACACTGAAGCTTTCTTT.

The chain carries TRBV12-3 or TRBV12-4 and TRBJ2-7, with D unclear. The CDR3 runs 12 residues. V was cut by 6 bases and J by 1 base, with 7 bases left in between. This CDR3 is CASSRISYEQYF. CDR3 DNA sequence: TGTGCCAGCAGCAGAATTTCCTACGAGCAGTACTTC.

The rearrangement links TRBV28 to TRBJ1-2; TRBD1 is a possible D gene (5 bases). CDR3 length equals 15 residues. CDR1 is MDHEN and CDR2 is SYDVKM in the germline V gene. The V end was cut by 2 bases, the J end by 3 bases, with 13 bases between. The CDR3 here is CASSLPLGTDYGYTF. DNA for the CDR3: TGTGCCAGCAGTTTACCGTTAGGGACCGACTATGGCTACACCTTC.

The table lists this clone with a few counts. The chain recombines TRBV6-5 with TRBJ2-7; no reliable D call. Germline V gives CDR1 MNHEY, CDR2 SVGAGI. This CDR3 has 11 residues. Deletions cut 6 bases from V and 4 bases from J, with 7 bases between. CDR3 amino acids: CASRYRYEQYF. The CDR3 region has the DNA TGTGCCAGCAGGTACCGATACGAGCAGTACTTC.

The chain employs TRBV2 and TRBJ1-6; perhaps TRBD1 as D (5 bases). Deletions cut 4 bases from V and 7 bases from J, with 14 bases between. CDR1 and CDR2 (germline): SNHLY, FYNNEI. The CDR3 consists of 15 residues. The CDR3 is CASSVGTSGNSPLHF. CDR3 nucleotide sequence: TGTGCCAGCAGTGTAGGGACCTCGGGAAATTCACCCCTCCACTTT.

The chain recombines TRBV7-9 with TRBJ2-1, with D maybe TRBD2 (7 bases). Germline CDR1 and CDR2: SEHNR and FQNEAQ (reference sequence). The CDR3 is 14 residues long. V was pared by 3 bases and J by 8 bases, with 14 bases between. This CDR3 reads CASSFEGGGHEQFF. DNA of the CDR3: TGTGCCAGCAGCTTTGAGGGAGGGGGGCATGAGCAGTTCTTC. Filled out from reference TRBV7-9 and TRBJ2-1, the complete variable domain reads DTGVSQNPRHKITKRGQNVTFRCDPISEHNRLYWYRQTLGQGPEFLTYFQNEAQLEKSRLLSDRFSAERPKGSFSTLEIQRTEQGDSAMYLCASSFEGGGHEQFFGPGTRLTVL.

The rearrangement joins TRBV27 to TRBJ2-5; 14 bases are a match to TRBD2. CDR1 and CDR2 (germline): MNHEY, SMNVEV (reference sequence). V shed 5 bases, J shed 4 bases, and the junction held 9 bases outside the gene matches. CDR3 length equals 17 residues. The CDR3 here is CASSLLGGTSGRETQYF. In DNA, the CDR3 is TGTGCCAGCAGTCTTCTAGGAGGGACTAGCGGGAGAGAGACCCAGTACTTC.

This clone was counted once. The chain joins TRBV5-5 to TRBJ1-4; D ambiguous. Trimming shortened V by 0 bases and J by 4 bases, and 16 bases separated the two germline ends. This CDR3 comprises 17 residues. CDR1 is SGHKS, CDR2 YYEKEE, per germline (reference sequence). The CDR3 sequence: CASSLAGSVFFNEKLFF. CDR3 coding DNA: TGTGCCAGCAGCTTGGCCGGCAGCGTTTTCTTTAATGAAAAACTGTTTTTT.

The chain uses TRBV7-3 and TRBJ1-5, with a weak D call TRBD1 (5 bases). This CDR3 spans 14 amino acids. Trimming pared 2 bases from V and 5 bases from J, leaving 10 bases between. The V gene's germline CDR1 is SGHTA and CDR2 FQGTGA. For the CDR3, the DNA is TGTGCCAGCAGCTTAGTCGGGGGAGATCAGCCCCAGCATTTT. Translation: CASSLVGGDQPQHF.

This clone was seen only a few times. The chain joins TRBV19 to TRBJ1-1, with 8 bases matching TRBD1. Germline V lookup: CDR1 LNHDA, CDR2 SQIVND (reference sequence). The CDR3 totals 15 residues. After removal of 3 bases from V and 1 base from J, the junction contained 4 bases not matched to a gene. CDR3 nucleotide sequence: TGTGCCAGTAGTATCCGGGACAGGCAGAACACTGAAGCTTTCTTT. It translates to CASSIRDRQNTEAFF.

CDR3 region: CATSRDRAAPHQPQHF. CDR3 nucleotide sequence: TGTGCCACCAGCAGAGATCGGGCAGCCCCTCATCAGCCCCAGCATTTT. V usage is TRBV15 and J usage is TRBJ1-5; D is undetermined. CDR1 and CDR2 (germline): LNHNV, YYDKDF (reference sequence). V lost 0 bases and J lost 5, with 14 bases in between. This CDR3 spans 16 amino acids.